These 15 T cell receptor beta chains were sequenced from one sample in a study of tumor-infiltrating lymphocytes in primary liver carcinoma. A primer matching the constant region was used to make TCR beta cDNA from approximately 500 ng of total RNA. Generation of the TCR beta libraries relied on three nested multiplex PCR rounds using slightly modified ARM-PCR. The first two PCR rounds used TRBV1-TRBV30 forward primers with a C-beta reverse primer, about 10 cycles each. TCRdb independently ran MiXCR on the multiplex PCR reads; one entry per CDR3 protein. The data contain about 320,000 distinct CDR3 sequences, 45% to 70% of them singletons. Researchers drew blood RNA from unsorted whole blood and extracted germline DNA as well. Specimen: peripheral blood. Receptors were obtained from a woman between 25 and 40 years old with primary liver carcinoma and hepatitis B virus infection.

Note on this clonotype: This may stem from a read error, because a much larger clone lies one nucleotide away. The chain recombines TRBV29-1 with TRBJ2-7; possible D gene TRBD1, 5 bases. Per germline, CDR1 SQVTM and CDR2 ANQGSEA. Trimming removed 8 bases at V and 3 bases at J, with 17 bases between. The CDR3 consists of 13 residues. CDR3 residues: CSLSLGRLYEQYF. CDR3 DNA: TGCAGCCTTTCATTGGGGCGCCTCTACGAGCAGTACTTC.

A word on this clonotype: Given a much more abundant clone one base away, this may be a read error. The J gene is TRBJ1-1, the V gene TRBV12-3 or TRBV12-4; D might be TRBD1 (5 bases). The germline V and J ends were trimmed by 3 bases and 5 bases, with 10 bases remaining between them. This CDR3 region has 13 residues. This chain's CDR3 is CASSFRQKTEAFF. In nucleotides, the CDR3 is TGTGCCAGCAGTTTCAGACAGAAAACTGAAGCTTTCTTT.

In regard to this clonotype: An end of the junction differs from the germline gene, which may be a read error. This CDR3 reads CASSQGAVRGRRSHNEEFF. CDR3 nucleotides: TGCGCCAGCAGCCAAGGAGCCGTTCGAGGCAGGCGATCCCACAATGAGGAGTTCTTC. V usage is TRBV4-1 and J usage is TRBJ2-1; unclear D gene. The CDR3 is 19 residues long. The V gene's germline CDR1 is MGHRA and CDR2 YSYEKL.

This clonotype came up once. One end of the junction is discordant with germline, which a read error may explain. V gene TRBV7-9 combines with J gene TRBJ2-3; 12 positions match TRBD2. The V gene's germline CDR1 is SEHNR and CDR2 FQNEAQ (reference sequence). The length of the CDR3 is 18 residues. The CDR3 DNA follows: TGTGCCAGCAGCTTTCCTCTAGCGGGAGGGCCGTGGCCGGATACGCATTATTTT. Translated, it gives CASSFPLAGGPWPDTHYF.

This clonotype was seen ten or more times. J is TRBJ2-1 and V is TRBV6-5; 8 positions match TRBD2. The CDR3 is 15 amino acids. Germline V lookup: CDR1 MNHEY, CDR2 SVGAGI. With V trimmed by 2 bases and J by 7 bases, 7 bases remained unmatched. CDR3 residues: CASSYTTGGWNEQFF. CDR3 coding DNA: TGTGCCAGCAGTTACACAACGGGAGGGTGGAATGAGCAGTTCTTC.

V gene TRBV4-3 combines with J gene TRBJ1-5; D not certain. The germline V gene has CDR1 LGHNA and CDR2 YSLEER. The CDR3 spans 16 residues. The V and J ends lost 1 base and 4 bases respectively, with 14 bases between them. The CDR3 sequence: CASSQGTGCGNQPQHF. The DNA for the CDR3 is TGCGCCAGCAGCCAAGGTACCGGGTGCGGGAATCAGCCCCAGCATTTT.

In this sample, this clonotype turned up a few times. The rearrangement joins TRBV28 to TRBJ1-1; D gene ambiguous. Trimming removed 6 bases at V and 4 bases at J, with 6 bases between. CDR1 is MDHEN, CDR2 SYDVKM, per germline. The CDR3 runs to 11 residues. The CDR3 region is CASRGGTEAFF. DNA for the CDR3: TGTGCCAGCAGAGGTGGCACTGAAGCTTTCTTT. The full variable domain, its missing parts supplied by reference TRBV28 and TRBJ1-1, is DVKVTQSSRYLVKRTGEKVFLECVQDMDHENMFWYRQDPGLGLRLIYFSYDVKMKEKGDIPEGYSVSREKKERFSLILESASTNQTSMYLCASRGGTEAFFGQGTRLTVV.

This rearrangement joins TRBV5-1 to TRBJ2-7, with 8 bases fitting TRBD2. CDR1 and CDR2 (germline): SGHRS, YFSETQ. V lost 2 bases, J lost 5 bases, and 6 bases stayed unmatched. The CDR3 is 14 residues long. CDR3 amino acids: CASSLAGVTNEQYF. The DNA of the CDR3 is TGCGCCAGCAGCTTAGCGGGAGTGACGAACGAGCAGTACTTC.

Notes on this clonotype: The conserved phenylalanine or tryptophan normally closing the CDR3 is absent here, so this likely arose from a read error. The CDR3 loop reads CASSYPIQGYNEQFS. CDR3 sequence (DNA): TGTGCCAGCAGTTACCCGATACAGGGGTACAATGAGCAGTTCTCC. V usage is TRBV6-2 or TRBV6-3 and J usage is TRBJ2-1, with 7 bases that match TRBD1. The germline CDR1 and CDR2 sequences are MNHEY and SVGEGT. Losses at the gene ends were 2 bases for V and 4 bases for J; bases not matched to a gene: 5. The CDR3 is 15 amino acids.

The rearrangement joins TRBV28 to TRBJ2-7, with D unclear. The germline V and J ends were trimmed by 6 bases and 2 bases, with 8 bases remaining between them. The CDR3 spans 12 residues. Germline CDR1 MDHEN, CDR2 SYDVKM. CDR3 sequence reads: CASRTLPYEQYF. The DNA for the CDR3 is TGTGCCAGCAGAACTCTACCCTACGAGCAGTACTTC.

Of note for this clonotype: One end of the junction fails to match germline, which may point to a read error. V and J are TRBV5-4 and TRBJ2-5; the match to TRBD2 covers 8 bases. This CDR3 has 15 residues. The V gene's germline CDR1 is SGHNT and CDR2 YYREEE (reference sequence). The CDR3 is CASSLPSGLQEAQYF. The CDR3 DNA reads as TGTGCCAGCAGCTTGCCTAGCGGGTTACAAGAGGCCCAGTACTTC.

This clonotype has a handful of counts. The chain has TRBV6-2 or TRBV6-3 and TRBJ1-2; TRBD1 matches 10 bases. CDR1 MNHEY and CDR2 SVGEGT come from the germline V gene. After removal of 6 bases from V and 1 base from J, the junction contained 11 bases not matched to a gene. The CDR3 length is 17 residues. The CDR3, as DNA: TGTGCCAGCAGCACCCGGACAGGGGGTTCCTTTAACTATGGCTACACCTTC. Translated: CASSTRTGGSFNYGYTF.

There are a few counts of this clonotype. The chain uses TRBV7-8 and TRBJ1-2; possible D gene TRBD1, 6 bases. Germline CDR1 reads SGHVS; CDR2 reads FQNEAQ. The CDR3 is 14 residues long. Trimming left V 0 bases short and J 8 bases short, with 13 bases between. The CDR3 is CASSLASGGGGYTF. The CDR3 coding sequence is TGTGCCAGCAGCTTAGCGTCGGGGGGCGGGGGCTACACCTTC.

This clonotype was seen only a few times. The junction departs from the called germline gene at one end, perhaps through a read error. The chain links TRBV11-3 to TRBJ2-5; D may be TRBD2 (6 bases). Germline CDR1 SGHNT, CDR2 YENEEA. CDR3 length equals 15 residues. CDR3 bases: TGTGCCGGCAGCTTATCAACGACTAGTGGAGGGACCCAGTACTTC. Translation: CAGSLSTTSGGTQYF.

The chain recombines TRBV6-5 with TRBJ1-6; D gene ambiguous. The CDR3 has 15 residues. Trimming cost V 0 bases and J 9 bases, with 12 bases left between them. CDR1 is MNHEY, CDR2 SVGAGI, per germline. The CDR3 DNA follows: TGTGCCAGCAGTTACTCGAACCGGGGTAGTTCACCCCTCCACTTT. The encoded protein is CASSYSNRGSSPLHF.